This entry features one T cell receptor (beta chain) sequence. What it recognizes is unknown. The protocol was immunoSEQ multiplex PCR, while the TCRdb copy is restricted to in-frame clones and leaves out a portion. The sample shows about 26,000 clones, less than 90% of them seen only once. V was pared by 7 bases and J by 11 bases, with 21 bases between. There are 14 residues in the CDR3. Per germline, CDR1 LNHDA and CDR2 SQIVND (reference sequence). The source of the sample is a study of lymphopenia after photon versus proton radiotherapy. Overall study results and limits: Post-nadir diversity loss with photons came from oligoclonal expansion, particularly CD8+ Temra cells. Proton therapy kept repertoires fairly stable, unlike photons, which gained effector/memory cells. Better survival with proton therapy was suggested as possible, not demonstrated. Larger post-nadir TCR diversity loss correlated inversely with survival in deceased patients.

This chain connects TRBV19 to TRBJ1-5; D possibly corresponds to TRBD1 (5 bases). The sequence came from a woman aged 45 to 65 with pancreatic cancer. The sample was peripheral blood, taken from a patient treated with photon-based radiotherapy. Written as DNA, the CDR3 is TGTGCCAGTAAACAGGACTGGGGGGAGTCGTCCCAGCATTTT. Encoded protein: CASKQDWGESSQHF.